Below, 19 T cell receptor beta chains from the same sample are listed, as sequenced in a study of cytomegalovirus exposure and HLA in healthy donors (dated by TCRdb to 2016 to 2017). The library was obtained by the immunoSEQ multiplex PCR assay. The multiplex PCR relied on a mix of 60 forward primers for TCR Vbeta segments and 13 reverse primers for TCR Jbeta segments. What TCRdb holds here is the immuneACCESS table cut down to in-frame rearrangements. Part of the clones is not present; checked against another copy, under half of the missing clones reflect an unresolved V gene, and the others are unexplained. The sample table contains about 150,000 clones; only one count was recorded for over 70% of them. Around 1.6% of the sample comes from the top ten. Source material: PBMCs. The receptors come from a woman between 18 and 29 years old in good health and CMV-seronegative.

The chain carries TRBV5-1 and TRBJ2-7; TRBD2 matches 8 bases. The V gene end was trimmed by 7 bases and the J gene end by 4 bases; junction bases not matched to a gene: 10. The CDR3 totals 14 residues. The germline gives CDR1 SGHRS, CDR2 YFSETQ. The CDR3 here is CASRPAGGLYEQYF. The CDR3 DNA is TGCGCCAGCCGCCCGGCGGGAGGATTATACGAGCAGTACTTC.

The gene calls are TRBV6-5 and TRBJ1-4; 7 bases line up with TRBD1. The V gene's germline CDR1 is MNHEY and CDR2 SVGAGI. Unmatched junction bases numbered 7, after V lost 6 bases and J lost 6 bases. The CDR3 sequence is 14 residues long. The CDR3 DNA is TGTGCCAGCAGGGTCGGGACAGAACATGAAAAACTGTTTTTT. It is translated as CASRVGTEHEKLFF.

This clone showed up just once. The rearrangement joins TRBV9 to TRBJ2-7, with 9 positions matching TRBD2. Germline trimming cut 3 bases from V and 7 bases from J; bases unmatched to any gene: 14. Germline V gene sequence: CDR1 SGDLS, CDR2 YYNGEE. CDR3 length: 16 amino acids. For the CDR3, the DNA is TGTGCCAGCAGCGCCTACTCGAGCGGGGGGTGGCGGGAGCAGTACTTC. Its protein is CASSAYSSGGWREQYF.

V and J are TRBV5-1 and TRBJ1-1; D perhaps matches TRBD1 (5 bases). Between the trimmed V and J ends, which lost 0 bases and 5 bases, there was a span of 11 bases. Per the germline V gene, CDR1 is SGHRS and CDR2 is YFSETQ. This CDR3 contains 14 residues. CDR3 loop: CASSLVAGQTEAFF. CDR3 DNA sequence: TGCGCCAGCAGCTTGGTTGCAGGGCAGACTGAAGCTTTCTTT. Together with reference TRBV5-1 and TRBJ1-1, the CDR3 gives the full variable domain: KAGVTQTPRYLIKTRGQQVTLSCSPISGHRSVSWYQQTPGQGLQFLFEYFSETQRNKGNFPGRFSGRQFSNSRSEMNVSTLELGDSALYLCASSLVAGQTEAFFGQGTRLTVV.

The chain recombines TRBV18 with TRBJ2-2; D ambiguous. The germline V gene encodes CDR1 KGHSH and CDR2 LQKENI. This CDR3 has 13 amino acids. V was pared by 3 bases and J by 2 bases, with 4 bases between. This chain's CDR3 is CASSPINTGELFF. The CDR3 DNA is TGTGCCAGCTCACCTATAAACACCGGGGAGCTGTTTTTT.

The chain is built from TRBV4-1 and TRBJ2-7; weak D call: TRBD1 (6 bases). The CDR3 is 15 amino acids. Trimming took 1 base from V and 3 from J, leaving 13 bases between them. Germline V gene data show CDR1 as MGHRA and CDR2 as YSYEKL. Here the CDR3 reads CASSQVAGQSYEQYF. DNA of the CDR3: TGCGCCAGCAGCCAAGTAGCAGGACAGAGCTACGAGCAGTACTTC.

This chain joins TRBV19 and TRBJ1-1; possibly TRBD1 for D (5 bases). The germline gives CDR1 LNHDA, CDR2 SQIVND (reference sequence). CDR3 size: 16 residues. Trimming took off 5 bases at V and 4 bases at J, with 20 bases between the two ends. The CDR3 nucleotides are TGTGCCAGTAGTTTCCCCCCTGACAGACCCGTCACTGAAGCTTTCTTT. It codes for CASSFPPDRPVTEAFF.

This sequence joins TRBV28 and TRBJ2-2, with D possibly TRBD2 on 6 matching bases. Trimming removed 6 bases from V and 5 bases from J, with 10 bases in between. In germline, CDR1 is MDHEN, CDR2 SYDVKM. The CDR3 loop spans 13 amino acids. In DNA form, the CDR3 reads TGTGCCAGCAGGGACCGGGGGACCGGGGAGCTGTTTTTT. Its protein is CASRDRGTGELFF.

This chain uses TRBV18 with TRBJ2-5; TRBD1 matches 7 bases. Germline V gene sequence: CDR1 KGHSH, CDR2 LQKENI. CDR3 length equals 14 residues. After removal of 5 bases from V and 3 bases from J, the junction contained 6 bases not matched to a gene. CDR3 DNA: TGTGCCAGCTCATCGAGACAGGGAGAAGAGACCCAGTACTTC. Residues: CASSSRQGEETQYF. The full variable domain, its missing parts supplied by reference TRBV18 and TRBJ2-5, is NAGVMQNPRHLVRRRGQEARLRCSPMKGHSHVYWYRQLPEEGLKFMVYLQKENIIDESGMPKERFSAEFPKEGPSILRIQQVVRGDSAAYFCASSSRQGEETQYFGPGTRLLVL.

This sequence joins TRBV21-1 and TRBJ1-5. TRBV21-1 is tagged as a pseudogene. The CDR3 runs 18 residues. The CDR3 protein is CASSKNQDSNNGGQPQHF. The DNA of the CDR3 is TGTGCCAGCAGCAAAAACCAGGACTCTAATAACGGGGGTCAGCCCCAGCATTTT.

The CDR3 loop is CAWSRGLAGDEQFF. The CDR3 DNA sequence: TGTGCCTGGAGTAGAGGGCTAGCGGGGGATGAGCAGTTCTTC. The chain has TRBV30 and TRBJ2-1, with 10 bases aligning to TRBD2. Unmatched junction bases numbered 6, after V lost 2 bases and J lost 8 bases. This CDR3 has 14 amino acids. Germline V gives CDR1 GTSNPN, CDR2 SVGIG (reference sequence). Full variable domain (remainder filled in from reference TRBV30 and TRBJ2-1): SQTIHQWPATLVQPVGSPLSLECTVEGTSNPNLYWYRQAAGRGLQLLFYSVGIGQISSEVPQNLSASRPQDRQFILSSKKLLLSDSGFYLCAWSRGLAGDEQFFGPGTRLTVL.

This clone occurred once. This sequence joins TRBV19 and TRBJ2-1, with a weak D call TRBD2 (5 bases). Deletions cut 1 base from V and 3 bases from J, with 10 bases between. The CDR3 runs to 15 residues. Germline V gene lookup returns CDR1 LNHDA and CDR2 SQIVND (reference sequence). The CDR3 protein is CASSIGLAVYNEQFF. The CDR3 DNA reads TGTGCCAGTAGTATAGGCCTAGCCGTCTACAATGAGCAGTTCTTC.

This CDR3 is CASIHPRRGGYTF. The CDR3 DNA reads as TGTGCCAGTATCCACCCCCGACGGGGGGGCTACACCTTC. The chain carries TRBV19 and TRBJ1-2; D may be TRBD1 (5 bases). Germline V gene data show CDR1 as LNHDA and CDR2 as SQIVND (reference sequence). Trimming left V 7 bases short and J 8 bases short, with 17 bases between. The CDR3 is 13 amino acids.

This chain links TRBV5-1 with TRBJ1-1; 9 bases agree with TRBD1. The V gene's germline CDR1 is SGHRS and CDR2 YFSETQ. After removal of 4 bases from V and 9 bases from J, the junction contained 16 bases not matched to a gene. CDR3 size: 16 residues. CDR3 sequence reads: CASSRTGTGTGVQAFF. CDR3 sequence (DNA): TGCGCCAGCAGCAGGACCGGGACAGGGACGGGGGTACAAGCTTTCTTT.

Details on this clone: At the DNA level, this CDR3 is encoded by other sequences in the same sample as well. This chain links TRBV20-1 with TRBJ2-7; D gene uncertain. Trimming left V 0 bases short and J 7 bases short, with 7 bases between. The CDR3 totals 11 residues. Germline lookup yields CDR1 DFQATT and CDR2 SNEGSKA (reference sequence). As DNA, the CDR3 is TGCAGTGCTAGAGAAGATAGAGAGCAGTACTTC. It codes for CSAREDREQYF.

This rearrangement joins TRBV28 to TRBJ1-1; TRBD1 agrees at 8 bases. Germline CDR1 MDHEN, CDR2 SYDVKM. Germline trimming cut 2 bases from V and 4 bases from J; bases unmatched to any gene: 6. The CDR3 totals 15 residues. CDR3 sequence: CASSLDNRGVTEAFF. For the CDR3, the DNA is TGTGCCAGCAGTTTAGATAACAGGGGGGTCACTGAAGCTTTCTTT. Variable domain in full (rest from reference TRBV28 and TRBJ1-1): DVKVTQSSRYLVKRTGEKVFLECVQDMDHENMFWYRQDPGLGLRLIYFSYDVKMKEKGDIPEGYSVSREKKERFSLILESASTNQTSMYLCASSLDNRGVTEAFFGQGTRLTVV.

This rearrangement joins TRBV18 to TRBJ2-5; D is perhaps TRBD1 (5 bases). Deletions cut 3 bases from V and 0 bases from J, with 14 bases between. From germline, CDR1 is KGHSH and CDR2 LQKENI. The CDR3 has 16 amino acids. The CDR3 protein is CASSPTDNRYQETQYF. The CDR3 nucleotides are TGTGCCAGCTCACCGACGGACAACCGGTACCAAGAGACCCAGTACTTC. Based on the CDR3 plus reference TRBV18 and TRBJ2-5, the full variable domain is NAGVMQNPRHLVRRRGQEARLRCSPMKGHSHVYWYRQLPEEGLKFMVYLQKENIIDESGMPKERFSAEFPKEGPSILRIQQVVRGDSAAYFCASSPTDNRYQETQYFGPGTRLLVL.

V is TRBV10-3 and J is TRBJ1-1; 7 positions match TRBD1. Germline lookup yields CDR1 ENHRY and CDR2 SYGVKD. Losses at the gene ends were 6 bases for V and 1 base for J; bases not matched to a gene: 8. CDR3 size: 15 residues. Here the CDR3 DNA reads TGTGCCATCAGCCCCGGGACAGCCCAGAACACTGAAGCTTTCTTT. Translation gives CAISPGTAQNTEAFF.

This chain links TRBV30 with TRBJ2-1; D uncertain. Germline CDR1 and CDR2: GTSNPN and SVGIG (reference sequence). The CDR3 runs to 12 residues. V lost 7 bases and J lost 2, with 9 bases in between. The CDR3: CASKLAYNEQFF. DNA of the CDR3: TGTGCCTCCAAGCTGGCCTACAATGAGCAGTTCTTC.